The following is a T cell receptor (beta chain) sequence with its context. The antigen remains unidentified. Germline CDR1 SGHTA, CDR2 FQGNSA. This CDR3 is built from 16 residues. Trimming cost V 1 base and J 0 bases, with 13 bases left between them. The data originate from a study of beta chain features in type 1 diabetes. Study-wide findings and caveats: Equally in patients and controls, PCR might preferentially amplify shorter templates. In the patient group, naive, central memory and Treg TCRB repertoires seemed more alike than in the healthy donor group. Sequencing the cDNA could make cells with high TCR expression show up more than they should.

Every isolated RNA sample was fully reverse transcribed, so sequencing captured expressed TCRB transcripts. Only in-frame clones appear in the TCRdb table, and some are missing; sequencing was by immunoSEQ multiplex PCR. The sample consists of tens of thousands of clones, 25% to 35% of them appearing once. The sequenced material came from stem cell memory CD4+ T cells from blood. The clonotype comes from a woman under 30 in good health. V and J are TRBV7-2 and TRBJ2-7, with D uncertain. CDR3 region: CASSLGAAHLSYEQYF. DNA of the CDR3: TGTGCCAGCAGCTTAGGGGCTGCGCACCTCTCCTACGAGCAGTACTTC. The full variable domain, rest sourced from reference TRBV7-2 and TRBJ2-7, is GAGVSQSPSNKVTEKGKDVELRCDPISGHTALYWYRQSLGQGLEFLIYFQGNSAPDKSGLPSDRFSAERTGGSVSTLTIQRTQQEDSAVYLCASSLGAAHLSYEQYFGPGTRLTVT.